One TCR beta chain is described in this entry. These data are taken from a study of cytotoxic CD8 clonotypes in ibrutinib-treated CLL. Study-wide background: The average sample held roughly 250,000 productive templates and more than 80,000 productive rearrangements.

Trimming removed 4 bases at V and 4 bases at J, with 16 bases between. Per germline, CDR1 LNHDA and CDR2 SQIVND (reference sequence). The CDR3 has 15 residues. Here immunoSEQ multiplex PCR was the method, and the copy in TCRdb shows in-frame clones only, minus some. The table includes about 130,000 clones, 84% detected once. Sequencing used PBMCs, obtained after 24 months of ibrutinib treatment. This TCR was recovered from a human donor with chronic lymphocytic leukemia. The V and J genes are TRBV19 and TRBJ1-2, with D tentatively TRBD1 (6 bases). CDR3 in amino acids: CASSRATGMGYGYTF. The CDR3 bases are TGTGCCAGTAGTAGGGCCACAGGGATGGGCTATGGCTACACCTTC.